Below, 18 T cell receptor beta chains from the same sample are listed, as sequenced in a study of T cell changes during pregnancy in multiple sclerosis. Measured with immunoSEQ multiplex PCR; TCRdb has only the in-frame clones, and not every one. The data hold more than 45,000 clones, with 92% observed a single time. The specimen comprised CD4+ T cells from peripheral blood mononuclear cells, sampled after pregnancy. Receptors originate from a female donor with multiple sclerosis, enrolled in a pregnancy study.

The CDR3 DNA sequence: TGCGCCAGCAGCCCGACAGGGGGCAGCACAGATACGCAGTATTTT. Residues: CASSPTGGSTDTQYF. The chain recombines TRBV4-3 with TRBJ2-3, with TRBD1 identical over 10 bases. Per the germline V gene, CDR1 is LGHNA and CDR2 is YSLEER. CDR3 length equals 15 residues. The trim removed 4 bases at V and 0 bases at J, leaving 1 base unmatched.

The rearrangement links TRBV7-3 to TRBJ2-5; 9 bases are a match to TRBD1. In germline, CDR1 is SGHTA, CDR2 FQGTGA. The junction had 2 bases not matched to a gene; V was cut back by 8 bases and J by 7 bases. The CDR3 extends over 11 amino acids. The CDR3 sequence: CASGQGSTQYF. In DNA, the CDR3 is TGTGCCAGCGGACAGGGGTCGACCCAGTACTTC.

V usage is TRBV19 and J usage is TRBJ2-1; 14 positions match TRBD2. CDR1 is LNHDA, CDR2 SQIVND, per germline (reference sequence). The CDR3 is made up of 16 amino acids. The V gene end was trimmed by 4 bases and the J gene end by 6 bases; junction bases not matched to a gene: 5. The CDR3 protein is CASSTGTSGSGNEQFF. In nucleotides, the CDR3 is TGTGCCAGTAGTACTGGGACTAGCGGGAGCGGCAATGAGCAGTTCTTC.

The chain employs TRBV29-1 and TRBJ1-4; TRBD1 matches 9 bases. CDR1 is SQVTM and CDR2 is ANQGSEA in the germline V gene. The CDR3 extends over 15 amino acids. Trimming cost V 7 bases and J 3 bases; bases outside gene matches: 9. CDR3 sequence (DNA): TGCAGCGCCCTGGGACAGGGTCTTTCTAATGAAAAACTGTTTTTT. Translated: CSALGQGLSNEKLFF. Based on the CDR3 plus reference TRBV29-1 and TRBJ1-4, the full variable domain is SAVISQKPSRDICQRGTSLTIQCQVDSQVTMMFWYRQQPGQSLTLIATANQGSEATYESGFVIDKFPISRPNLTFSTLTVSNMSPEDSSIYLCSALGQGLSNEKLFFGSGTQLSVL.

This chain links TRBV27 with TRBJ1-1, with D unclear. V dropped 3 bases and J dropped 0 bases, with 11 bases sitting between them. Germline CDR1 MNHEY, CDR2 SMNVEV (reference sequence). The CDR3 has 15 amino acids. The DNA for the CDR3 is TGTGCCAGCAGTTTCAATCAGGATCTGAACACTGAAGCTTTCTTT. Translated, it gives CASSFNQDLNTEAFF.

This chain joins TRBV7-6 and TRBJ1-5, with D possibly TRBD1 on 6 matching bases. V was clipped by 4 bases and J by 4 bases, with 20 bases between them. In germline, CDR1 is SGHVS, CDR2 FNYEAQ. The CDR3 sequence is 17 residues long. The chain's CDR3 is CASSSDSGEVRNQPQHF. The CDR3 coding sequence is TGTGCCAGCAGCTCGGACAGTGGGGAAGTGCGGAATCAGCCCCAGCATTTT.

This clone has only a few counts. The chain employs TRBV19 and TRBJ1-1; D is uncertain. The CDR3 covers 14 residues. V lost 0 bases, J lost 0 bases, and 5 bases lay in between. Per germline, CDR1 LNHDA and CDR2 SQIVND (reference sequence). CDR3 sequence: CASSIEGVNTEAFF. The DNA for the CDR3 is TGTGCCAGTAGTATAGAGGGCGTGAACACTGAAGCTTTCTTT.

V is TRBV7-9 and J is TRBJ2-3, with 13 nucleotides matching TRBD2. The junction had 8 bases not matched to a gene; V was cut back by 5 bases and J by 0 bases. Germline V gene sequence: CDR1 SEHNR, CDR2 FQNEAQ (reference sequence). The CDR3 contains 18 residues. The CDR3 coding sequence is TGTGCCAGCAGCCCCACTAGCGGGAGGGTCTCTAGCACAGATACGCAGTATTTT. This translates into CASSPTSGRVSSTDTQYF. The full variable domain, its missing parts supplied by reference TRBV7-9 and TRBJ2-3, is DTGVSQNPRHKITKRGQNVTFRCDPISEHNRLYWYRQTLGQGPEFLTYFQNEAQLEKSRLLSDRFSAERPKGSFSTLEIQRTEQGDSAMYLCASSPTSGRVSSTDTQYFGPGTRLTVL.

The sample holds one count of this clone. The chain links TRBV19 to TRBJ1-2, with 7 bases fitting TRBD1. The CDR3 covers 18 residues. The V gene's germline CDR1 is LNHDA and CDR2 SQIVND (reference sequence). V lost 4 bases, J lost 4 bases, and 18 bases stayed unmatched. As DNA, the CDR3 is TGTGCCAGTAGTACAGACCAGCTTGAGTTCAGGGACAGCTATGGCTACACCTTC. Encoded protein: CASSTDQLEFRDSYGYTF.

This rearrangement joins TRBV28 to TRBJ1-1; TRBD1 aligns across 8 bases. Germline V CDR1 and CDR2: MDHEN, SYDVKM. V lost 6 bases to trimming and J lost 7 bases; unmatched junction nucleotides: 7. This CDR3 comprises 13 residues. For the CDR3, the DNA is TGTGCCAGCAGCACCCAGGGGGCTGGTGAAGCTTTCTTT. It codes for CASSTQGAGEAFF.

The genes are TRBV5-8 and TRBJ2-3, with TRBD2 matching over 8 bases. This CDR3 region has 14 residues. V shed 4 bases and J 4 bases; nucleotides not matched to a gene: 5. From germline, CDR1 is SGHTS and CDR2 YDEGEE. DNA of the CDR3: TGTGCCAGCAGCCCAGGGACTAGACCAGATACGCAGTATTTT. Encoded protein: CASSPGTRPDTQYF.

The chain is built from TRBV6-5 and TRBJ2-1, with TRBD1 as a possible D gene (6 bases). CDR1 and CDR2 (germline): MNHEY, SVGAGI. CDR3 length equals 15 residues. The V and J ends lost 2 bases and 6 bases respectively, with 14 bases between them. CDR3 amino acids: CASSYKQGPLNEQFF. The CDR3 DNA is TGTGCCAGCAGTTACAAACAGGGCCCCCTCAATGAGCAGTTCTTC.

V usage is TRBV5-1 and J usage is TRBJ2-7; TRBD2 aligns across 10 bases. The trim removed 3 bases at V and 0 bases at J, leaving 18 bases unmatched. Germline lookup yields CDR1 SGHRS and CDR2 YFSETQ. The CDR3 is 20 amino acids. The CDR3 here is CASSSRLAGVPFSPSYEQYF. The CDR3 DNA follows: TGCGCCAGCAGCTCGAGACTAGCGGGTGTTCCTTTTTCCCCCTCCTACGAGCAGTACTTC.

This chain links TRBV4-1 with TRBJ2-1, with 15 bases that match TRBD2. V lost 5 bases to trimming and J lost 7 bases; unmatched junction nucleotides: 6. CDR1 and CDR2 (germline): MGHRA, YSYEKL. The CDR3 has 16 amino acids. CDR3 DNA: TGCGCCAGCAGCACGCGGACTAGCGGGAGGGTGAATGAGCAGTTCTTC. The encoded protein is CASSTRTSGRVNEQFF.

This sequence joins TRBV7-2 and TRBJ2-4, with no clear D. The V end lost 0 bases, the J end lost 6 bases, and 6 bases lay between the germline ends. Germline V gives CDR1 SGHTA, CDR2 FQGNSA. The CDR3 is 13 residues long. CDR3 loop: CASSLAHGNIQYF. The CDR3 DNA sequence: TGTGCCAGCAGCTTAGCGCACGGAAACATTCAGTACTTC.

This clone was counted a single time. The CDR3 loop reads CASSRDGGGTDTQYF. The CDR3 DNA reads as TGTGCCAGCAGCCGAGACGGGGGGGGGACAGATACGCAGTATTTT. The chain recombines TRBV5-4 with TRBJ2-3, with TRBD2 identical over 8 bases. The CDR3 is 15 residues long. V shed 4 bases, J shed 3 bases, and the junction held 7 bases outside the gene matches. The V gene's germline CDR1 is SGHNT and CDR2 YYREEE (reference sequence).

This chain's CDR3 is CASSPQGTRVMDTQYF. In DNA, the CDR3 is TGTGCCAGCAGCCCCCAGGGGACTAGAGTTATGGATACGCAGTATTTT. The chain couples TRBV7-3 to TRBJ2-3; 8 bases fit TRBD2. The germline CDR1 and CDR2 sequences are SGHTA and FQGTGA. The CDR3 sequence is 16 residues long. The J segment lost 6 bases and the V segment lost 5 bases, leaving 13 bases of the junction unmatched.

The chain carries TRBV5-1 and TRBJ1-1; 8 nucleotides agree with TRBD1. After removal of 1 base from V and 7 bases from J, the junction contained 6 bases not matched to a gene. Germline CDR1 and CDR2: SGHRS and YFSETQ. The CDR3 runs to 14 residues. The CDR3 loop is CASSLPDRGFEAFF. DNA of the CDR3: TGCGCCAGCAGCTTGCCCGACAGGGGTTTTGAAGCTTTCTTT.